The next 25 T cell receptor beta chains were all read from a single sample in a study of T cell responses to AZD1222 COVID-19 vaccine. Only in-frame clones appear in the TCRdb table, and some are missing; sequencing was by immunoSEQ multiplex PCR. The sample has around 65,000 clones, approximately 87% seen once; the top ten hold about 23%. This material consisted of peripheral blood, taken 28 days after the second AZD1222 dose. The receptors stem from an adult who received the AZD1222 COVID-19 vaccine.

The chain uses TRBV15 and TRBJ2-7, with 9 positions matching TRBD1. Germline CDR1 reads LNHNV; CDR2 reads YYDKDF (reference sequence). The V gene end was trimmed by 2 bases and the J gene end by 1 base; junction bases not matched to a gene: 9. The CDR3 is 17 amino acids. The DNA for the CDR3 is TGTGCCACCAGCAGATCCCTCCTAGGGACAGGGTCCTACGAGCAGTACTTC. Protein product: CATSRSLLGTGSYEQYF.

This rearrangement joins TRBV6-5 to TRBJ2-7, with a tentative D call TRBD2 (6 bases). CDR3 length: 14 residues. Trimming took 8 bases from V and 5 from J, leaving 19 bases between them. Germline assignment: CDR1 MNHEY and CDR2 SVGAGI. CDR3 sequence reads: CASRPIWTNDEQYF. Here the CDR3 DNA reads TGTGCCAGCCGCCCGATCTGGACTAACGACGAGCAGTACTTC.

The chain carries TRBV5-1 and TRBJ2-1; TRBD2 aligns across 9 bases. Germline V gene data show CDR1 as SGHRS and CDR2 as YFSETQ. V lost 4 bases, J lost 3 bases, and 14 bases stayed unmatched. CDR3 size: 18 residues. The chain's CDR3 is CASSGDLSAGGLYNEQFF. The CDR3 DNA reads TGCGCCAGCAGCGGCGATTTATCAGCGGGAGGACTCTACAATGAGCAGTTCTTC.

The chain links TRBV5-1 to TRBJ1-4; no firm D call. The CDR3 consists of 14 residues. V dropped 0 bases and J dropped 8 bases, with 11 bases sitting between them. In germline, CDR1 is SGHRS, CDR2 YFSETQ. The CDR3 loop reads CASSLGTAGEKLFF. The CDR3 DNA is TGCGCCAGCAGCTTGGGCACGGCGGGCGAAAAACTGTTTTTT.

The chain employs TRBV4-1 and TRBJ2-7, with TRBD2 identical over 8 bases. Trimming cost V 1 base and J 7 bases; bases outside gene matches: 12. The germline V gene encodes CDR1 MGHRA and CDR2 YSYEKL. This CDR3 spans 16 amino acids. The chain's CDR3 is CASSQVVSGSSREQYF. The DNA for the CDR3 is TGCGCCAGCAGCCAAGTAGTAAGCGGGAGCTCCCGGGAGCAGTACTTC.

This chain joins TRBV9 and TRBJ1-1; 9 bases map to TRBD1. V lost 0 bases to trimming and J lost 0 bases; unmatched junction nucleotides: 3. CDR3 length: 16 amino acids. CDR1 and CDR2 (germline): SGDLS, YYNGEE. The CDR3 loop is CASSVATGGVNTEAFF. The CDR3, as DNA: TGTGCCAGCAGCGTAGCGACAGGGGGGGTGAACACTGAAGCTTTCTTT.

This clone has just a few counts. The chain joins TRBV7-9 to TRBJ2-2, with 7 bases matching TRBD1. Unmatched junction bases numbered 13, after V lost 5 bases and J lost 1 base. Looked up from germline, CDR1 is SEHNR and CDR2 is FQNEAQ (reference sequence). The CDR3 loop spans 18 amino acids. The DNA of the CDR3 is TGTGCCAGCAGCCCTATACCGTCCGGGACAGAGAACACCGGGGAGCTGTTTTTT. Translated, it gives CASSPIPSGTENTGELFF.

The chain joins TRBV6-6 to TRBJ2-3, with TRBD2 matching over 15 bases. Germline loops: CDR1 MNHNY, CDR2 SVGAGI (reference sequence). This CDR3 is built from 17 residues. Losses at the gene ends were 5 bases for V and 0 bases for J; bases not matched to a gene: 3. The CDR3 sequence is CASSRGLAGGSTDTQYF. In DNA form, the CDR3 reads TGTGCCAGCAGTCGGGGACTAGCGGGGGGTAGCACAGATACGCAGTATTTT.

The CDR3, as DNA: TGTGCCAGCGGGGGCTCCAGCAATCAGCCCCAGCATTTT. This encodes CASGGSSNQPQHF. The V and J genes are TRBV6-5 and TRBJ1-5; weak D call: TRBD1 (6 bases). V was pared by 8 bases and J by 1 base, with 9 bases between. The CDR3 extends over 13 amino acids. Germline values: CDR1 MNHEY, CDR2 SVGAGI.

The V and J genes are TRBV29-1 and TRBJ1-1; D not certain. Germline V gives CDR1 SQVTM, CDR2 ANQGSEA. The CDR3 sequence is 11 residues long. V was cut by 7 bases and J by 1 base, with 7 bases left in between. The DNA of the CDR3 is TGCAGCGCCCGCGGGAACACTGAAGCTTTCTTT. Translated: CSARGNTEAFF.

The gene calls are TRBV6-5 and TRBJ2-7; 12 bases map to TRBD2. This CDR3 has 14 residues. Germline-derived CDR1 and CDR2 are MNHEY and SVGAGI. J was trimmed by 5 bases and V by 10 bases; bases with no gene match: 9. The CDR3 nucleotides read TGTGCCACTAGAATTACTAGCGGGAGGAACGAGCAGTACTTC. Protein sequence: CATRITSGRNEQYF.

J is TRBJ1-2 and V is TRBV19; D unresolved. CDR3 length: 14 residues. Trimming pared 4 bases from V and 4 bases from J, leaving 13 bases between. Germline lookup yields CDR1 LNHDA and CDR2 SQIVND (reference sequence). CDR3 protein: CASSTHSLVYGYTF. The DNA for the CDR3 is TGTGCCAGTAGTACCCATTCTTTGGTCTATGGCTACACCTTC.

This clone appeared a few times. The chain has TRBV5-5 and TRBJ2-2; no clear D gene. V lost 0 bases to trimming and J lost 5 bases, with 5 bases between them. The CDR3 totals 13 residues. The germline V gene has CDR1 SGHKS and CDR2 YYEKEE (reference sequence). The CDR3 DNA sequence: TGTGCCAGCAGCTTGGCCGTGACCGGGGAGCTGTTTTTT. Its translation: CASSLAVTGELFF.

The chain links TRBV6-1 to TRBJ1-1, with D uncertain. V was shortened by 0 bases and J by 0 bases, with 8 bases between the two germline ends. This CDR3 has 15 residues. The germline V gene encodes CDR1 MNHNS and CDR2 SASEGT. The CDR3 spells CASSEAHGVNTEAFF. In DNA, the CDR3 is TGTGCCAGCAGTGAAGCGCACGGGGTGAACACTGAAGCTTTCTTT.

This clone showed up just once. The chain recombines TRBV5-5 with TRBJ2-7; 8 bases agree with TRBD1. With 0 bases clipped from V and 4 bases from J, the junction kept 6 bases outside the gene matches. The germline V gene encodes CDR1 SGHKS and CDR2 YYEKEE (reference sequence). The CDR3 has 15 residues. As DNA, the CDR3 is TGTGCCAGCAGCTTGGAAGGACAGGGATATTACGAGCAGTACTTC. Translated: CASSLEGQGYYEQYF.

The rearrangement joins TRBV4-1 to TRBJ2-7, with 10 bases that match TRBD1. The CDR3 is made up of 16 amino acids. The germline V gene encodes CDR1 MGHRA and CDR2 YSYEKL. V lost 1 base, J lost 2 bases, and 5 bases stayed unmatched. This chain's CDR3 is CASSQGRGQGAYEQYF. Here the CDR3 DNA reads TGCGCCAGCAGCCAAGGAAGAGGACAGGGGGCCTACGAGCAGTACTTC.

The DNA of the CDR3 is TGTGCCAGCAACGGAGATGGAGACCTCTATGGCTACACCTTC. Encoded protein: CASNGDGDLYGYTF. The V gene is TRBV2, the J gene TRBJ1-2, with D unclear. V dropped 7 bases and J dropped 4 bases, with 16 bases sitting between them. The CDR3 is 14 amino acids. Germline assignment: CDR1 SNHLY and CDR2 FYNNEI.

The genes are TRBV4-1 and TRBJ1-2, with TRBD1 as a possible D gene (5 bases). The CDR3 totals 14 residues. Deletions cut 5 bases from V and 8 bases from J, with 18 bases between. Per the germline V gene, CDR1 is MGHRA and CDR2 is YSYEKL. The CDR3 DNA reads TGCGCCAGCAGCGGGGGAAATCTGGAGTTGGGCTACACCTTC. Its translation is CASSGGNLELGYTF.

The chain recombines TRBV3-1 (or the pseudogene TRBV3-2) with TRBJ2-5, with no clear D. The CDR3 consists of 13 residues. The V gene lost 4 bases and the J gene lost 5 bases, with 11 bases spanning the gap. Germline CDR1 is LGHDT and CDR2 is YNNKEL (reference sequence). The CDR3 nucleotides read TGTGCCAGCAGCCCGATCCCCCTCGAGACCCAGTACTTC. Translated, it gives CASSPIPLETQYF.

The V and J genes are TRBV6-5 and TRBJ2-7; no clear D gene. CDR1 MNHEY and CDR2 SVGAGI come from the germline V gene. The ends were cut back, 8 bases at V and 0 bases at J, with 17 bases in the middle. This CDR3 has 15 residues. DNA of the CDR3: TGTGCCAGCGGCCGTGGGTCCCTGAGCTCCTACGAGCAGTACTTC. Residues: CASGRGSLSSYEQYF.

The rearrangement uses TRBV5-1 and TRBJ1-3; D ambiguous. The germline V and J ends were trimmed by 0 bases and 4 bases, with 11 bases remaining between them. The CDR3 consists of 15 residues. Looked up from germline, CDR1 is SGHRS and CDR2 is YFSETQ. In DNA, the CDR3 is TGCGCCAGCAGCTTGGCGGGAGGAGGGGGAAACACCATATATTTT. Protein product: CASSLAGGGGNTIYF.

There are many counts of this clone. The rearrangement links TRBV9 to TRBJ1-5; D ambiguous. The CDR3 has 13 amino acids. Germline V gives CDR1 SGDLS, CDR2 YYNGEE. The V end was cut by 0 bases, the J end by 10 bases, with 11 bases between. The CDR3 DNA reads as TGTGCCAGCAGCGTAGCTTCGGGAGGACCCCAGCATTTT. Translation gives CASSVASGGPQHF.

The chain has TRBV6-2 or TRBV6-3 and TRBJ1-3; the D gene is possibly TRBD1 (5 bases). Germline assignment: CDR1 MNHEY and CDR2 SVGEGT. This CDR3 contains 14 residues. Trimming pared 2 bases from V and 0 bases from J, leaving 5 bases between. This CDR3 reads CASSYGGSGNTIYF. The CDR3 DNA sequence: TGTGCCAGCAGTTACGGGGGCTCTGGAAACACCATATATTTT.

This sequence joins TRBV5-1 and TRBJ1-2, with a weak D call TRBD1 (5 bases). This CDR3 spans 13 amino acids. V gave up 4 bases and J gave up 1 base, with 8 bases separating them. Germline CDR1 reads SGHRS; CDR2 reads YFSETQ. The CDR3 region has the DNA TGCGCCAGCAGCACCGGGGGTAACTATGGCTACACCTTC. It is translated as CASSTGGNYGYTF. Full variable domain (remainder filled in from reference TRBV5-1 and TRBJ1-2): KAGVTQTPRYLIKTRGQQVTLSCSPISGHRSVSWYQQTPGQGLQFLFEYFSETQRNKGNFPGRFSGRQFSNSRSEMNVSTLELGDSALYLCASSTGGNYGYTFGSGTRLTVV.

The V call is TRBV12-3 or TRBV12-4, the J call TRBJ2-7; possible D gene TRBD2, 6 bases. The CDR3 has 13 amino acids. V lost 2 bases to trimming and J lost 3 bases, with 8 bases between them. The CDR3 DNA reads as TGTGCCAGCAGTTTATATAGCGGCTACGAGCAGTACTTC. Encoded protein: CASSLYSGYEQYF.